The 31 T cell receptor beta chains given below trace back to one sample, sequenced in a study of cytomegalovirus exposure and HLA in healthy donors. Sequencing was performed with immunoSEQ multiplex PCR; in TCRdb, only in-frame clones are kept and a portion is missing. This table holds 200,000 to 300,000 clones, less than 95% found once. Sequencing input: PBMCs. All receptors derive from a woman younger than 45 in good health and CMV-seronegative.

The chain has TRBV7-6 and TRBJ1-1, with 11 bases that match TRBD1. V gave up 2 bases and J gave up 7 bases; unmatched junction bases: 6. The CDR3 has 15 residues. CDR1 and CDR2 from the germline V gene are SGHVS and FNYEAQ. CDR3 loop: CASSLRTGGLYEAFF. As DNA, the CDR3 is TGTGCCAGCAGCTTACGGACAGGGGGCCTATATGAAGCTTTCTTT.

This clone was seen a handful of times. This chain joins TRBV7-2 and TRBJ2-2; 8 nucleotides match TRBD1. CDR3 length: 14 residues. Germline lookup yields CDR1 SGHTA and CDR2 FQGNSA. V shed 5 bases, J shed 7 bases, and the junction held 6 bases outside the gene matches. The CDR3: CASSPRDRLGELFF. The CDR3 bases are TGTGCCAGCAGCCCCCGGGACAGGCTCGGGGAGCTGTTTTTT.

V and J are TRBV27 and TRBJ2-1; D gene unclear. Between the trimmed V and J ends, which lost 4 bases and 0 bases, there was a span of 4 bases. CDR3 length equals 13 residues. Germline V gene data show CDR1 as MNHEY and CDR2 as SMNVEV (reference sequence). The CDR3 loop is CASSWDSYNEQFF. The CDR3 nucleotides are TGTGCCAGCAGTTGGGACTCCTACAATGAGCAGTTCTTC.

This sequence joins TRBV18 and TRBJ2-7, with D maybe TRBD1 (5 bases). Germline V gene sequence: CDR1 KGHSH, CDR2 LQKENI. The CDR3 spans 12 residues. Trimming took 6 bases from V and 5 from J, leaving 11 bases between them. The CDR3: CASSDRTNEQYF. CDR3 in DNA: TGTGCCAGCTCCGACAGAACTAACGAGCAGTACTTC.

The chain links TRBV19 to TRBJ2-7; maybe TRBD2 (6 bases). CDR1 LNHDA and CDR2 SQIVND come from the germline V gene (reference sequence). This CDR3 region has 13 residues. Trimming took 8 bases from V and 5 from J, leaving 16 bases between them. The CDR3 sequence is CASESGAGHEQYF. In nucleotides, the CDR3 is TGTGCCAGTGAGTCGGGAGCGGGCCACGAGCAGTACTTC.

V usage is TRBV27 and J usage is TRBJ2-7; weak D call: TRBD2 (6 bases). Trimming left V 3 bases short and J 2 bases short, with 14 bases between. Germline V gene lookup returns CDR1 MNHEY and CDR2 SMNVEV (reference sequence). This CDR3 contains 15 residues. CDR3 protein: CASSFFGSGAYEQYF. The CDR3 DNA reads TGTGCCAGCAGTTTTTTCGGGAGTGGGGCCTACGAGCAGTACTTC.

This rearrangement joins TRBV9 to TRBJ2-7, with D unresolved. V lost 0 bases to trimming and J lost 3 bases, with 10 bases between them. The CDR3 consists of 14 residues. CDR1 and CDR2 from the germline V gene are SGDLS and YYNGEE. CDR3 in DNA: TGTGCCAGCAGCGTAGGTGCAGTAGGCTACGAGCAGTACTTC. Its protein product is CASSVGAVGYEQYF.

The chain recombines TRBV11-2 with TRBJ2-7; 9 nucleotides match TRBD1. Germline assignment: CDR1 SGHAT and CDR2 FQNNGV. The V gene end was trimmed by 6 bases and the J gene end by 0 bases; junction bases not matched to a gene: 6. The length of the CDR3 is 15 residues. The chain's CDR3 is CASSRGTGSSYEQYF. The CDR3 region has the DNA TGTGCCAGCAGTCGCGGGACAGGGAGCTCCTACGAGCAGTACTTC.

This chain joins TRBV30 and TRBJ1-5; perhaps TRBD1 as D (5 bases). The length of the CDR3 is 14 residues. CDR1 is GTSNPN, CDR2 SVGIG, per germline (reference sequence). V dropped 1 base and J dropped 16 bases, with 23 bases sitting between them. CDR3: CAWSEAGGLSTRHF. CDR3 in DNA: TGTGCCTGGAGTGAGGCGGGGGGTTTGAGCACCCGTCATTTT. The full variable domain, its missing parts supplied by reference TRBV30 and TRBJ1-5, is SQTIHQWPATLVQPVGSPLSLECTVEGTSNPNLYWYRQAAGRGLQLLFYSVGIGQISSEVPQNLSASRPQDRQFILSSKKLLLSDSGFYLCAWSEAGGLSTRHFGDGTRLSIL.

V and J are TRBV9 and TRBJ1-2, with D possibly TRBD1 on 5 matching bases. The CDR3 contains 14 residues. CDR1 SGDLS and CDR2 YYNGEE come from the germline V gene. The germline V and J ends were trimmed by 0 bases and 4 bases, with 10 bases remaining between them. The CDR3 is CASSVAEQAYGYTF. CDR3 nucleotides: TGTGCCAGCAGCGTAGCCGAACAGGCCTATGGCTACACCTTC.

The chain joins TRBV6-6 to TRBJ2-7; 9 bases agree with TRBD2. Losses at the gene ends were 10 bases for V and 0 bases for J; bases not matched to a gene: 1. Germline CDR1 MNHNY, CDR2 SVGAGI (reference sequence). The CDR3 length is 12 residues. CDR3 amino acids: CATSGASYEQYF. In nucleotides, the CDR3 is TGTGCCACTAGCGGGGCCTCCTACGAGCAGTACTTC.

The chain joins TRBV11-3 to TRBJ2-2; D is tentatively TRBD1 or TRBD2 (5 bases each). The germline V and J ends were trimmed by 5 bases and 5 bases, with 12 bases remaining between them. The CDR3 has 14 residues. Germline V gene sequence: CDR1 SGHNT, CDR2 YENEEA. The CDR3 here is CASSLGAGTGELFF. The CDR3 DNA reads TGTGCCAGCAGCCTCGGGGCCGGAACCGGGGAGCTGTTTTTT.

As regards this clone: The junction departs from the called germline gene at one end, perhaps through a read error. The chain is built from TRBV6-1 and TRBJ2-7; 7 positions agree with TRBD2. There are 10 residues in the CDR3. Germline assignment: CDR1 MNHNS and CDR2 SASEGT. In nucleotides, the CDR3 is TGTGCCAGCAGTACTCCGGGACTACACTTC. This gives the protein CASSTPGLHF.

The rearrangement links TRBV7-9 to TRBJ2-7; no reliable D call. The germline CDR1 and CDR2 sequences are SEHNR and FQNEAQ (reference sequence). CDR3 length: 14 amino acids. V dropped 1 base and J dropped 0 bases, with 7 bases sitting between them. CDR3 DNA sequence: TGTGCCAGCAGCTTAGACGCCAGCTCCTACGAGCAGTACTTC. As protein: CASSLDASSYEQYF.

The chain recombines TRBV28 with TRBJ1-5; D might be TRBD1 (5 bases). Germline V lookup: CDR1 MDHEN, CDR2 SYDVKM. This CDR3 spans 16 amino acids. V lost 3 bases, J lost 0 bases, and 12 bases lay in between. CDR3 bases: TGTGCCAGCAGTTTTTCACAGGTTTATAGCAATCAGCCCCAGCATTTT. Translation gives CASSFSQVYSNQPQHF.

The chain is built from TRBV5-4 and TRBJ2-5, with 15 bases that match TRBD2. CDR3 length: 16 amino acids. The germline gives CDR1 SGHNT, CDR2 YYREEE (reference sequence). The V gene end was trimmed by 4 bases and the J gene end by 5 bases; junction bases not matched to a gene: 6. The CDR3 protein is CASSAKGLAGGETQYF. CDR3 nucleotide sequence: TGTGCCAGCAGCGCGAAGGGACTAGCGGGAGGTGAGACCCAGTACTTC. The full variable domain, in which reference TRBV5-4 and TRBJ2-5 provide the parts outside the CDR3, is ETGVTQSPTHLIKTRGQQVTLRCSSQSGHNTVSWYQQALGQGPQFIFQYYREEENGRGNFPPRFSGLQFPNYSSELNVNALELDDSALYLCASSAKGLAGGETQYFGPGTRLLVL.

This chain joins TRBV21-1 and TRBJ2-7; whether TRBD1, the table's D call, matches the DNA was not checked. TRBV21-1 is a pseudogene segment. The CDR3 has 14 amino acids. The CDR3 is CASFDNKSSYEQYF. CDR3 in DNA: TGTGCCAGCTTCGACAACAAGAGCTCCTACGAGCAGTACTTC.

The CDR3 bases are TGTGCCAGCAGACCTTCTTCCCGGGGCAATGAGCAGTTCTTC. Translating it yields CASRPSSRGNEQFF. The rearrangement uses TRBV11-2 and TRBJ2-1, with D perhaps TRBD2 (5 bases). The CDR3 extends over 14 amino acids. CDR1 is SGHAT and CDR2 is FQNNGV in the germline V gene. V lost 6 bases to trimming and J lost 6 bases, with 15 bases between them.

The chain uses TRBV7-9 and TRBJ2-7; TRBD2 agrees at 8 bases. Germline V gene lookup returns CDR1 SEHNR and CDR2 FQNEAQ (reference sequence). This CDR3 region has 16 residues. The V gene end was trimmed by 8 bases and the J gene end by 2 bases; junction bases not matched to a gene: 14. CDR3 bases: TGTGCCAGCCTCAAAAACGCGGGAGGCGCCCCCTACGAGCAGTACTTC. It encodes CASLKNAGGAPYEQYF.

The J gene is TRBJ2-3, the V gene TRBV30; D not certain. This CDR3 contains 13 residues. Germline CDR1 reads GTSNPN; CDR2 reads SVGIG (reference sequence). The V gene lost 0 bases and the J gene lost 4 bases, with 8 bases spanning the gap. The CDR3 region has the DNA TGTGCCTGGAGTGTTATAACGGCAGATACGCAGTATTTT. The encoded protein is CAWSVITADTQYF.

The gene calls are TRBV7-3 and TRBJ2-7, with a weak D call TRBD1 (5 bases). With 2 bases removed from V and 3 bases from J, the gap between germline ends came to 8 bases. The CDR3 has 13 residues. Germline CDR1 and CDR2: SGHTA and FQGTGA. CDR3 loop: CASSLGAHYEQYF. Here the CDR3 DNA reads TGTGCCAGCAGCTTAGGGGCCCACTACGAGCAGTACTTC.

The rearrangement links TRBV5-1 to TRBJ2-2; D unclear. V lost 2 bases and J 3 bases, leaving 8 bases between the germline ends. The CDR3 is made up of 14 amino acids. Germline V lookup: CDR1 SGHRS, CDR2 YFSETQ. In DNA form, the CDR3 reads TGCGCCAGCAGCTTCGGCGTGGACACCGGGGAGCTGTTTTTT. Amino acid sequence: CASSFGVDTGELFF.

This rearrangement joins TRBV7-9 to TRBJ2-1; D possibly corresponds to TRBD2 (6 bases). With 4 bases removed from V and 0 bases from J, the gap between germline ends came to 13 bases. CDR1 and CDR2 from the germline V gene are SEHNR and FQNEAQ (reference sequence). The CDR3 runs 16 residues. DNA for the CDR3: TGTGCCAGCAGCTCATCTAGCGTCCACTCCTACAATGAGCAGTTCTTC. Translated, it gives CASSSSSVHSYNEQFF.

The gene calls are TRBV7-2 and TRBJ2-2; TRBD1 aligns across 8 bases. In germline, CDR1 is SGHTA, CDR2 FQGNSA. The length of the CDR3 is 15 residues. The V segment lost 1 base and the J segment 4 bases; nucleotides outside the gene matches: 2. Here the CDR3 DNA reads TGTGCCAGCAGCTTAGGCGGGACAGGCACCGGGGAGCTGTTTTTT. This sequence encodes CASSLGGTGTGELFF.

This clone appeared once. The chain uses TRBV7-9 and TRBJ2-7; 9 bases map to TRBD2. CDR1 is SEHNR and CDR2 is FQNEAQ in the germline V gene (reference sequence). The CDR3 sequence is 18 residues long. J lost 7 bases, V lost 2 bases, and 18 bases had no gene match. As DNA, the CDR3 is TGTGCCAGCAGCTTACTAACAGCGCGCGGCGGGAGGGGGTTGGAGCAGTACTTC. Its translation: CASSLLTARGGRGLEQYF.

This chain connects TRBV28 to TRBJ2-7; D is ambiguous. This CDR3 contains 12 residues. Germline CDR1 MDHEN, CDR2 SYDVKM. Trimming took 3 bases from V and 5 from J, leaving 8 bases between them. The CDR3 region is CASSFIFDEQYF. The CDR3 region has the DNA TGTGCCAGCAGTTTTATTTTCGACGAGCAGTACTTC.

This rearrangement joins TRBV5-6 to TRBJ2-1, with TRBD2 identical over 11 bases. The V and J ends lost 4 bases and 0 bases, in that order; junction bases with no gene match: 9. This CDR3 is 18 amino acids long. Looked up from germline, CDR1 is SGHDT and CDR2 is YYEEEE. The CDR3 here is CASSPWTSGLSSYNEQFF. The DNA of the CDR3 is TGTGCCAGCAGCCCGTGGACTAGCGGGTTAAGCTCCTACAATGAGCAGTTCTTC.

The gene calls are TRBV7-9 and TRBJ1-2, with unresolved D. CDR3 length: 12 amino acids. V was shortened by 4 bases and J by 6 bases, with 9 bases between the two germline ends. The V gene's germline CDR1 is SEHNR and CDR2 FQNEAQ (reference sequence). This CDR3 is CASSSGRDGYTF. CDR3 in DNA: TGTGCCAGCAGCTCCGGACGAGATGGCTACACCTTC.

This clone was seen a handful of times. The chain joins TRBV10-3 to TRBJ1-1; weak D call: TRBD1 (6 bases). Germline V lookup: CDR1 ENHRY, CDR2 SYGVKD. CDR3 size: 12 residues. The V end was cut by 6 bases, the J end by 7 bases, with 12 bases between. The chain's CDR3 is CAISEDRSEAFF. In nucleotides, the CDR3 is TGTGCCATCAGCGAAGACAGGAGTGAAGCTTTCTTT.

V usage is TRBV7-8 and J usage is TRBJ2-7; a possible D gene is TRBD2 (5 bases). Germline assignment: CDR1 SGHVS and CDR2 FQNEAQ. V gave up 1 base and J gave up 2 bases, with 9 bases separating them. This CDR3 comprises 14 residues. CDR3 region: CASSLGPAAYEQYF. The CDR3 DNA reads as TGTGCCAGCAGCTTAGGTCCAGCGGCCTACGAGCAGTACTTC.

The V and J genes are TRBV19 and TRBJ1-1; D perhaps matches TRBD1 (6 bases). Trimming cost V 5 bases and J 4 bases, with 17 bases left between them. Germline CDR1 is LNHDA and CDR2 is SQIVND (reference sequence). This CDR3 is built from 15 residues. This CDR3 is CASSPATGLGTEAFF. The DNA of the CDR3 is TGTGCCAGTAGTCCGGCTACAGGGCTTGGCACTGAAGCTTTCTTT.